The clone carrying this TCR beta chain has only a few counts. No antigen is known for it. The time point was: patch test 2, 6 weeks after DPC sensitization. The treatment is: therapeutic diphenylcyclopropenone sensitization with weekly scalp DPC. Blood, whole and unfractionated, served as the source for total RNA extraction. Each CDR3 protein is one row after TCRdb ran MiXCR on the RACE reads. This repertoire shows tens of thousands of distinct CDR3 sequences, approximately 9.6% found once; its top ten account for more than 13%. Germline-derived CDR1 and CDR2 are MNHEY and SVGEGT. This CDR3 spans 13 amino acids. Trimming cost V 4 bases and J 4 bases, with 11 bases left between them. This entry is derived from a study of human T cells and chemical hapten exposure. Study outcomes and limitations: Once DPC sensitization occurred, TCRs above 1 in 1000 frequency showed no change.

The starting material was whole blood, obtained in connection with sensitization to the hapten diphenylcyclopropenone (DPC). The J gene is TRBJ2-7, the V gene TRBV6-2 or TRBV6-3; TRBD2 is a possible D gene (5 bases). The receptor was isolated from a woman aged 25 to 39 with alopecia areata. Some clones in this sample may be carry-over from other donors' samples. The CDR3 DNA reads TGTGCCAGCAGTTTATTCGGGGATTACGAGCAGTACTTC. This codes for CASSLFGDYEQYF.